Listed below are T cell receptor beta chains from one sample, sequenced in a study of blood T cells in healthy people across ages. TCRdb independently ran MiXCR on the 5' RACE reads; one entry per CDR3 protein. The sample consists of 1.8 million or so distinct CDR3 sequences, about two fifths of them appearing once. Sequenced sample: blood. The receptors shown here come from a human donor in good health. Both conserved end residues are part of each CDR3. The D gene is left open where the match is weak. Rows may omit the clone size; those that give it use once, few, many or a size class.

TGTGCCAGCAGTGAAGTTTACGAGCAGTACTTC	CASSEVYEQYF	many	TRBJ2-7	-	11	TRBV2
TGTGCCAGCAGAGGACAGTCCCGGGAGACCCAGTACTTC	CASRGQSRETQYF	-	TRBJ2-5	-	13	TRBV2
TGTGCCAGCCTAGCGGGGGCCAGGTGGGAGCAGTACTTC	CASLAGARWEQYF	few	TRBJ2-7	TRBD2	13	TRBV28
TGTGCCAGCAGCTTAGTAACCGTCAGCTCCTACGAGCAGTACTTC	CASSLVTVSSYEQYF	-	TRBJ2-7	-	15	TRBV7-2
TGCGGTGCTAGAGGGGTGCTACAGTACTTC	CGARGVLQYF	-	TRBJ2-5	-	10	TRBV20-1
TGTGCCAGCAGCTTAGCGCTGGGCGCGGGGGCCTCCTACGAGCAGTACTTC	CASSLALGAGASYEQYF	once	TRBJ2-7	-	17	TRBV7-9
TGCGCCAGCAGCCAAGAGCTAGCGGGGGCTATATCCTACGAGCAGTACTTC	CASSQELAGAISYEQYF	-	TRBJ2-7	TRBD2	17	TRBV4-3
TGCGCCAGCAGTCAATTGACCGACGACAGGGACTATCAGCCCCAGCATTTT	CASSQLTDDRDYQPQHF	-	TRBJ1-5	TRBD1	17	TRBV23-1
TGCGCCAGCAGCCCCGGACTAGTTTCATGGGAGCAGTTCTTC	CASSPGLVSWEQFF	few	TRBJ2-1	TRBD2	14	TRBV4-3
TGTGCCAGCAGTGAATCGGGACAGGGGGCTATTGAGCAGTTCTTC	CASSESGQGAIEQFF	few	TRBJ2-1	TRBD1	15	TRBV25-1
TGCAGCGGACGCGAAGGGTGGGAGACGCAGTATTTT	CSGREGWETQYF	-	TRBJ2-3	-	12	TRBV29-1
TGTGCCAGCAGTCCGAACAGGGTGATTGGCGAGACCCAGTACTTC	CASSPNRVIGETQYF	few	TRBJ2-5	-	15	TRBV6-5
TGCAGTGCTTCGCCCAAGGACAGATGGAACACTGAAGCTTTCTTT	CSASPKDRWNTEAFF	-	TRBJ1-1	-	15	TRBV20-1
TGTGCCAGCAGCCCTACGTACCAGGGCGAGCAGTACTTC	CASSPTYQGEQYF	few	TRBJ2-7	-	13	TRBV6-2/TRBV6-3
TGCAGCGTCTTGGACAGGAGGGGGGTTTACGAGCAGTACTTC	CSVLDRRGVYEQYF	few	TRBJ2-7	-	14	TRBV29-1
TGTGCCAGCGGGGTATGGGAGACCCAGTACTTC	CASGVWETQYF	-	TRBJ2-5	-	11	TRBV7-9
TGTGCCAGCGGGAAGGCGAGCACAGATACGCAGTATTTT	CASGKASTDTQYF	-	TRBJ2-3	-	13	TRBV12-3/TRBV12-4
TGTGCCACCAACTCCGGGACAGATCCCAATGGGCAGTTCTTC	CATNSGTDPNGQFF	few	TRBJ2-1	TRBD1	14	TRBV12-3/TRBV12-4
TGCAGTGCTGGAGACAGGGGGCAATCGAATGAAAAACTGTTTTTT	CSAGDRGQSNEKLFF	-	TRBJ1-4	TRBD1	15	TRBV20-1
TGTGCCAGCAGTTTAATCGGGAGGAGGGGAGCTTTCTTT	CASSLIGRRGAFF	-	TRBJ1-1	-	13	TRBV12-3/TRBV12-4
TGTGCCAGCAGCTTATCGCCCACTAAGGACACTGAAGCTTTCTTT	CASSLSPTKDTEAFF	few	TRBJ1-1	-	15	TRBV11-2
TGTGCCAGCAGCCAGATCCGGGACTGGGAAGAGCCAGATACGCAGTATTTT	CASSQIRDWEEPDTQYF	-	TRBJ2-3	-	17	TRBV4-2
TGTGCCAGCAGTGATGTAGGGACCCATGGGACCCAGTACTTC	CASSDVGTHGTQYF	-	TRBJ2-5	-	14	TRBV2
TGTGCCAGCAGTTTGAACCGACTATCCAATGAGCAGTTCTTC	CASSLNRLSNEQFF	-	TRBJ2-1	-	14	TRBV12-3/TRBV12-4
TGTGCCACCAGTGATCCAGGGGGACAGGGTAGGGGAGAGACCCAGTACTTC	CATSDPGGQGRGETQYF	-	TRBJ2-5	TRBD1	17	TRBV24-1
TGCAGTGCTAGAGGAACCCTCTTGAGCGGGGGAGGTATGGAGGAGACCCAGTACTTC	CSARGTLLSGGGMEETQYF	many	TRBJ2-5	TRBD2	19	TRBV20-1
TGTGCCAGCAGGGAAGGACAGAGATACAATGAGCAGTTCTTC	CASREGQRYNEQFF	few	TRBJ2-1	-	14	TRBV2
TGTGCCAGCAGTTTAGCGCTGGTGGGATCAGCCGAGCAGTACTTC	CASSLALVGSAEQYF	-	TRBJ2-7	-	15	TRBV12-3/TRBV12-4
TGTGCCACCCGAGTAGGGGATACGCAGTATTTT	CATRVGDTQYF	-	TRBJ2-3	-	11	TRBV24-1
TGTGCCAGCAGCTTACGGTCCGGTCCGGATACGCAGTATTTT	CASSLRSGPDTQYF	once	TRBJ2-3	-	14	TRBV7-2
TGTGCCAGCAGCCTCTTGGGACAGGTTAACAATGAGCAGTTCTTC	CASSLLGQVNNEQFF	once	TRBJ2-1	TRBD1	15	TRBV9
TGTGCCAGCAGCTTTCGGCAGGCCTTCAATCAGCCCCAGCATTTT	CASSFRQAFNQPQHF	few	TRBJ1-5	-	15	TRBV5-6
TGTGCCAGCAGTGAATCCCCAGGACAGGGAGGTTTAGGCTACACCTTC	CASSESPGQGGLGYTF	many	TRBJ1-2	TRBD1	16	TRBV25-1
TGTGCCAGCAGCGTAGTTGAGAGGGGCATAGAGACCCAGTACTTC	CASSVVERGIETQYF	few	TRBJ2-5	-	15	TRBV9
TGTGCCAGCAGTTTCGGGAGCAGGACACTAGCCAAAAACATTCAGTACTTC	CASSFGSRTLAKNIQYF	-	TRBJ2-4	-	17	TRBV28
TGTGCCAGCAGCGTAGGACAGGGGCTAGATACGCAGTATTTT	CASSVGQGLDTQYF	few	TRBJ2-3	TRBD1	14	TRBV7-8
TGCAGCGTTGAAAAGGGGCTAGCATCCTACGAGCAGTACTTC	CSVEKGLASYEQYF	-	TRBJ2-7	-	14	TRBV29-1
TGTGCCAGCAGCAAATGGCGAGAGGCCGGGGCCTACGAGCAGTACTTC	CASSKWREAGAYEQYF	-	TRBJ2-7	-	16	TRBV21-1
TGCAGTGCTCTGAGGGGGTTGGAGACCCAGTACTTC	CSALRGLETQYF	few	TRBJ2-5	-	12	TRBV20-1
TGTGCCAGCAACGTTCTAGGGGATCAGCCCCAGCATTTT	CASNVLGDQPQHF	-	TRBJ1-5	-	13	TRBV6-1
TGCAGTGCTAGAGTCGGAGGTGTGGACATTCAGTACTTC	CSARVGGVDIQYF	-	TRBJ2-4	-	13	TRBV20-1
TGTGCCAGCAGTTTTGCGGGGTACCAAGAGACCCAGTACTTC	CASSFAGYQETQYF	many	TRBJ2-5	-	14	TRBV12-3/TRBV12-4
TGTGCCAGCAGTCATCCGATTAGCGGATACGAGCAGTACTTC	CASSHPISGYEQYF	-	TRBJ2-7	-	14	TRBV6-2/TRBV6-3
TGTGCCAGCAGCCCGTTTGAGCTAGCGGGCTCCTACAATGAGCAGTTCTTC	CASSPFELAGSYNEQFF	-	TRBJ2-1	TRBD2	17	TRBV7-2
TGCGCCAGCAGCCAAGAGCAGGATGGGGACAGGGACACTGAAGCTTTCTTT	CASSQEQDGDRDTEAFF	-	TRBJ1-1	TRBD1	17	TRBV4-1
TGTGCCACCGACCAAGGAAGCTCCTATAATTCACCCCTCCACTTT	CATDQGSSYNSPLHF	few	TRBJ1-6	-	15	TRBV25-1